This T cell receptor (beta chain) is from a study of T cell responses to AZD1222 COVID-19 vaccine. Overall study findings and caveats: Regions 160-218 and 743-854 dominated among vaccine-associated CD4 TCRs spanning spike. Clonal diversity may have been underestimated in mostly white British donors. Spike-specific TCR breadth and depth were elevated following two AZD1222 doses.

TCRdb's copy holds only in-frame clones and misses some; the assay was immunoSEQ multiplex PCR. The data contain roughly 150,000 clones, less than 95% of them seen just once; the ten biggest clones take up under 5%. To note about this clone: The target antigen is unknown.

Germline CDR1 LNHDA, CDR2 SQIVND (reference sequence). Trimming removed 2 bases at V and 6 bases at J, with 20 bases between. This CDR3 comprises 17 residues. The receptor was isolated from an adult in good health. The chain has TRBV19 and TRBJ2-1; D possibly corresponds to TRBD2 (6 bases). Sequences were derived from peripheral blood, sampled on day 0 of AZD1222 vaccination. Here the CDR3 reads CASSISRGALGGNEQFF. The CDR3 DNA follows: TGTGCCAGTAGTATAAGTAGAGGGGCCTTGGGGGGCAATGAGCAGTTCTTC.